This T cell receptor beta chain was profiled in a study of CD8+ T cells in alopecia areata. Across the whole study: The duration of tofacitinib was 6 to 18 months, with 6 months off drug afterward. Whole-study findings and limits: In scalp, tofacitinib significantly decreased clonality and expanded CD8+ clones among the top 100.

V lost 2 bases to trimming and J lost 3 bases, with 9 bases between them. The V gene's germline CDR1 is MGHDK and CDR2 SYGVNS. This CDR3 spans 14 amino acids. Notes on this clone: The antigen is undetermined.

Extraction of RNA preceded its reverse transcription into cDNA, which served as the sequencing template. Profiling relied on immunoSEQ multiplex PCR, and the TCRdb table lists in-frame clones only, not all of them. This table holds a few hundred thousand clones, around 66% found once. Treatment: oral pan-JAK inhibitor, 5-10 mg twice daily. The chain recombines TRBV25-1 with TRBJ2-3; tentatively, D is TRBD1 (5 bases). The sample in question was CD4+ T cells sorted from blood, obtained between weeks 44 and 45, from a patient treated with tofacitinib. The TCR comes from a human donor with alopecia areata. The CDR3 DNA reads TGTGCCAGCAGTGAAAGACAGTTAACAGATACGCAGTATTTT. Its translation is CASSERQLTDTQYF. The whole variable domain, remainder taken from reference TRBV25-1 and TRBJ2-3, is EADIYQTPRYLVIGTGKKITLECSQTMGHDKMYWYQQDPGMELHLIHYSYGVNSTEKGDLSSESTVSRIRTEHFPLTLESARPSHTSQYLCASSERQLTDTQYFGPGTRLTVL.